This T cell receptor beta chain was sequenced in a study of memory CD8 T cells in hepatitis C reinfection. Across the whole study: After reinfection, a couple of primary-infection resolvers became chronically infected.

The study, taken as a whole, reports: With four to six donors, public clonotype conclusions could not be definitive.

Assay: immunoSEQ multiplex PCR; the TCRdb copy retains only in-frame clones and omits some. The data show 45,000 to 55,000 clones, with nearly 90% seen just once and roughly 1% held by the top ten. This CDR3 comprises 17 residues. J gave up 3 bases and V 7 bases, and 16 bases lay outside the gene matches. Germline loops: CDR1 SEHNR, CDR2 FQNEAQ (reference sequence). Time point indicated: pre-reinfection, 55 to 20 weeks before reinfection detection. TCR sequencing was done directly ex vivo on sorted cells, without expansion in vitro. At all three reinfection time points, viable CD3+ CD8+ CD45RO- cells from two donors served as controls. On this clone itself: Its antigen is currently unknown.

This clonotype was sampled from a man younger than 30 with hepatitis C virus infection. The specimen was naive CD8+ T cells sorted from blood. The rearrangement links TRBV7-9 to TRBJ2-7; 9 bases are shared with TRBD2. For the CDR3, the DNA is TGTGCCAGCACCGCGCTGGTTAGCGGGAGTCTGGGCTACGAGCAGTACTTC. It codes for CASTALVSGSLGYEQYF.